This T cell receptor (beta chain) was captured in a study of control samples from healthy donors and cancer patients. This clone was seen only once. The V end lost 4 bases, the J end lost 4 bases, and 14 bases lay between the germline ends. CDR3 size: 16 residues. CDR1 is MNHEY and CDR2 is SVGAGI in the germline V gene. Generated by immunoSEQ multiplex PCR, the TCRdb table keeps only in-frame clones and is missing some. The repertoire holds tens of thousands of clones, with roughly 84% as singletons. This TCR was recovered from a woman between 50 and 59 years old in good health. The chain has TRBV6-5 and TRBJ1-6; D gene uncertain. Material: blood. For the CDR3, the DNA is TGTGCCAGCAGTTCGCAGAATACCGGGTATAATTCACCCCTCCACTTT. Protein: CASSSQNTGYNSPLHF.